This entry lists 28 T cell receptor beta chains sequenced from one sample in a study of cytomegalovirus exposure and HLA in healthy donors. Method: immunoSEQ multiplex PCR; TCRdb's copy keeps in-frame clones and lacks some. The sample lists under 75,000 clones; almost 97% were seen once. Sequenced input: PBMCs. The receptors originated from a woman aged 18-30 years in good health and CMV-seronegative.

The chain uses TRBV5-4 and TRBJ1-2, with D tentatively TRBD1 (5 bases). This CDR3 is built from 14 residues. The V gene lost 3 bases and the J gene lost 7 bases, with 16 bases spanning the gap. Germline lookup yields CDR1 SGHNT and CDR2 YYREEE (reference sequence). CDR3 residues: CASSSDSRLGGYTF. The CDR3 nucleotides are TGTGCCAGCAGCTCCGACAGCCGACTTGGTGGCTACACCTTC. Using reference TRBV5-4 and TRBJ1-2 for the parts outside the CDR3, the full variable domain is ETGVTQSPTHLIKTRGQQVTLRCSSQSGHNTVSWYQQALGQGPQFIFQYYREEENGRGNFPPRFSGLQFPNYSSELNVNALELDDSALYLCASSSDSRLGGYTFGSGTRLTVV.

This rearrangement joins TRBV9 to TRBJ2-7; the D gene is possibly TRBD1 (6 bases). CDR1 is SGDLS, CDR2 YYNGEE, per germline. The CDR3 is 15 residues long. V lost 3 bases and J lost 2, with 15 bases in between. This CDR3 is CASSALPGDPYEQYF. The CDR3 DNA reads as TGTGCCAGCAGCGCCCTCCCAGGGGATCCCTACGAGCAGTACTTC.

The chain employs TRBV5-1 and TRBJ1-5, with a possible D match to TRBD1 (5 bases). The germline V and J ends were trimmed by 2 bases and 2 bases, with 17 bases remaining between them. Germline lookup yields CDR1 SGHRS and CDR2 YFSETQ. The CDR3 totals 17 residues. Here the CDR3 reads CASSLGAAPGGNQPQHF. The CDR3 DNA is TGCGCCAGCAGCTTAGGGGCGGCCCCGGGGGGCAATCAGCCCCAGCATTTT. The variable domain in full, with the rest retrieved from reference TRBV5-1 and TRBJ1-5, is KAGVTQTPRYLIKTRGQQVTLSCSPISGHRSVSWYQQTPGQGLQFLFEYFSETQRNKGNFPGRFSGRQFSNSRSEMNVSTLELGDSALYLCASSLGAAPGGNQPQHFGDGTRLSIL.

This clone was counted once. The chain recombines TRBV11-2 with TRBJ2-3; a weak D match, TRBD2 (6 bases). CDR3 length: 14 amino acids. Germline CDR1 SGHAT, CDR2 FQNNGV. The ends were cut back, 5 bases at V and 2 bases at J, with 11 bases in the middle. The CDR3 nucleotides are TGTGCCAGCAGCGCCGGGACTCCCACAGATACGCAGTATTTT. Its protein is CASSAGTPTDTQYF.

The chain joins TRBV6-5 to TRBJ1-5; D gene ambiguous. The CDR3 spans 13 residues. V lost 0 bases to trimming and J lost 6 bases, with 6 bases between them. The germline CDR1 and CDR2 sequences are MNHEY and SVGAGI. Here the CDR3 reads CASSYSMAQPQHF. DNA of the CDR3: TGTGCCAGCAGTTACTCGATGGCTCAGCCCCAGCATTTT.

CDR3 DNA sequence: TGTGCCAGCAGCTCACAGGGTGACCAGCCCCAGCATTTT. Translation gives CASSSQGDQPQHF. V usage is TRBV7-2 and J usage is TRBJ1-5, with D maybe TRBD1 (6 bases). This CDR3 region has 13 residues. CDR1 is SGHTA and CDR2 is FQGNSA in the germline V gene. The V end was cut by 4 bases, the J end by 7 bases, with 11 bases between.

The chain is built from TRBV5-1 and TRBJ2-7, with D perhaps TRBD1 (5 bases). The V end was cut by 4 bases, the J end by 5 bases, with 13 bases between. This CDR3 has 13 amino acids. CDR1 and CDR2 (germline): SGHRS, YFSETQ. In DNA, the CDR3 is TGCGCCAGCAGCCCTCAGGGCCGAGACGAGCAGTACTTC. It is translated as CASSPQGRDEQYF.

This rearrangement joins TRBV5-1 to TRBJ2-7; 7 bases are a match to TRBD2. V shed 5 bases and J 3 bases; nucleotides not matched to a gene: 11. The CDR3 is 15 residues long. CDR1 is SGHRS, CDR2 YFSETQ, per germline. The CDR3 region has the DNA TGCGCCAGCAGAAGTAATGTGGGGGGGGACTACGAGCAGTACTTC. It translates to CASRSNVGGDYEQYF.

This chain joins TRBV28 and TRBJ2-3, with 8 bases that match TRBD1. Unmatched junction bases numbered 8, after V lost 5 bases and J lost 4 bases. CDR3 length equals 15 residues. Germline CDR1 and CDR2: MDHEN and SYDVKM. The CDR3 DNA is TGTGCCAGCAGTCTACGGACAGGGACCGCAGATACGCAGTATTTT. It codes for CASSLRTGTADTQYF. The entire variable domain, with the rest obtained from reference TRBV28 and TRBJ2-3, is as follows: DVKVTQSSRYLVKRTGEKVFLECVQDMDHENMFWYRQDPGLGLRLIYFSYDVKMKEKGDIPEGYSVSREKKERFSLILESASTNQTSMYLCASSLRTGTADTQYFGPGTRLTVL.

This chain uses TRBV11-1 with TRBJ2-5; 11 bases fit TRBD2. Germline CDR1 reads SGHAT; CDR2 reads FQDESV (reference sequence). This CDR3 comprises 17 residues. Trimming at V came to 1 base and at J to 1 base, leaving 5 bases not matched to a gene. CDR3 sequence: CASSLGAGTSGQETQYF. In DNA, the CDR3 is TGTGCCAGCAGCTTAGGGGCCGGGACTAGCGGCCAAGAGACCCAGTACTTC.

CDR3: CASSVAADSPLHF. CDR3 coding DNA: TGTGCCAGCAGCGTAGCGGCGGATTCACCCCTCCACTTT. The V and J genes are TRBV9 and TRBJ1-6; D remains unclear. Germline CDR1 reads SGDLS; CDR2 reads YYNGEE. The V gene lost 0 bases and the J gene lost 8 bases, with 6 bases spanning the gap. The CDR3 length is 13 residues.

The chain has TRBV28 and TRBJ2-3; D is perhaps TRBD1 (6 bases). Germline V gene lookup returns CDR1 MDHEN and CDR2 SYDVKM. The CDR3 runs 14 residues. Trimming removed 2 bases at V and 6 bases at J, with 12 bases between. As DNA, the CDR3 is TGTGCCAGCAGTTTAGGGGGCAGCGTTGATACGCAGTATTTT. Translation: CASSLGGSVDTQYF.

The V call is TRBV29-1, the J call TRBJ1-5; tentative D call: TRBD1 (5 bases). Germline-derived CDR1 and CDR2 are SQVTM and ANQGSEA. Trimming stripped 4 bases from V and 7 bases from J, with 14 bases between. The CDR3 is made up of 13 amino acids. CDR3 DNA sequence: TGCAGCGTTGCGGCGGGCGGGGGGCAGCCCCAGCATTTT. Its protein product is CSVAAGGGQPQHF.

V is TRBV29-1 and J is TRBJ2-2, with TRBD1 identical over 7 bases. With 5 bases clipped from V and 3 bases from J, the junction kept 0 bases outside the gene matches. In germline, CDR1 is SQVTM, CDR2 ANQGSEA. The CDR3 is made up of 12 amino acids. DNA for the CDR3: TGCAGCGTTACAGGGGACACCGGGGAGCTGTTTTTT. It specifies CSVTGDTGELFF.

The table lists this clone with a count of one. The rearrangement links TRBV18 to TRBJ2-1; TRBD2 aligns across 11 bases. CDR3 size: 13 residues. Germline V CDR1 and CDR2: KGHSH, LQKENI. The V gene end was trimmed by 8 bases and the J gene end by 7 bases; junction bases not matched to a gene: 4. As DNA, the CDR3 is TGTGCCAGCCAACTAGCGGGGGTGAATGAGCAGTTCTTC. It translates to CASQLAGVNEQFF.

CDR3 amino acids: CASSLAGRGDPRAWETQYF. The CDR3 coding sequence is TGTGCCAGCAGCTTGGCGGGACGGGGGGACCCCCGGGCATGGGAGACCCAGTACTTC. The V and J genes are TRBV5-4 and TRBJ2-5; 7 nucleotides agree with TRBD2. The CDR3 extends over 19 amino acids. Germline loops: CDR1 SGHNT, CDR2 YYREEE (reference sequence). The V segment lost 0 bases and the J segment 5 bases; nucleotides outside the gene matches: 19.

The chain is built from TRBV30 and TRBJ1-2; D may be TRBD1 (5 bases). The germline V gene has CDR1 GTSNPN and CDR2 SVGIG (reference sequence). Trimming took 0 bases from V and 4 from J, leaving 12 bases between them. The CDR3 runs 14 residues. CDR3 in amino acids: CAWSVLKQGYGYTF. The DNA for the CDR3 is TGTGCCTGGAGTGTCCTTAAGCAGGGCTATGGCTACACCTTC.

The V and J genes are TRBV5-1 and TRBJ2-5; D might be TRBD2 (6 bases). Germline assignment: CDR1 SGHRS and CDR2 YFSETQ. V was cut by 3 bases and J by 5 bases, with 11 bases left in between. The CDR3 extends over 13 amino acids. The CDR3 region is CASSWDLGETQYF. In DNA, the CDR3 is TGCGCCAGCAGCTGGGACTTGGGGGAGACCCAGTACTTC.

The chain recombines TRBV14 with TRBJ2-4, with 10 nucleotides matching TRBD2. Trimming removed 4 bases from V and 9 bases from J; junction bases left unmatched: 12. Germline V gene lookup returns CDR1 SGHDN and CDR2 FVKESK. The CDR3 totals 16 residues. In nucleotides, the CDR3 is TGTGCCAGCAGCCTTGCTTCTAGCGGGGGTGCGGGCATTCAGTACTTC. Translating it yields CASSLASSGGAGIQYF.

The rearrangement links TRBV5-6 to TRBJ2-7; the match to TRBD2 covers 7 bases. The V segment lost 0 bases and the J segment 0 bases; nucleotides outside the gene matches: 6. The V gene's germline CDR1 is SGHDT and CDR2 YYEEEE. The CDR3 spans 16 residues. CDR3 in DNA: TGTGCCAGCAGCTTGGTTGGGGGGGGACGCTCCTACGAGCAGTACTTC. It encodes CASSLVGGGRSYEQYF.

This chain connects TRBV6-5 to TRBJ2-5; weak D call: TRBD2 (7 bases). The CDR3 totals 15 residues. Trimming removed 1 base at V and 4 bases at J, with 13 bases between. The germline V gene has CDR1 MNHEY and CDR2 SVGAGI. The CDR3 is CASSYWGGRGETQYF. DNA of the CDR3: TGTGCCAGCAGTTACTGGGGGGGGCGAGGAGAGACCCAGTACTTC.

The CDR3 nucleotides are TGTGCCTGGACGGGGGGACCTAGCTCCTACGAGCAGTACTTC. It specifies CAWTGGPSSYEQYF. The chain joins TRBV30 to TRBJ2-7; 7 bases align to TRBD2. The V gene end was trimmed by 4 bases and the J gene end by 0 bases; junction bases not matched to a gene: 6. This CDR3 comprises 14 residues. The germline gives CDR1 GTSNPN, CDR2 SVGIG (reference sequence).

The CDR3 sequence is CASSFLNQPQHF. The CDR3 DNA sequence: TGTGCCAGCAGTTTTCTCAATCAGCCCCAGCATTTT. This chain uses TRBV28 with TRBJ1-5, with unresolved D. V lost 3 bases and J lost 3, with 3 bases in between. The CDR3 is made up of 12 amino acids. CDR1 MDHEN and CDR2 SYDVKM come from the germline V gene.

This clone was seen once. The CDR3 loop reads CASSEGTANEKLFF. CDR3 DNA sequence: TGTGCCAGCAGCGAAGGGACAGCTAATGAAAAACTGTTTTTT. The rearrangement joins TRBV7-9 to TRBJ1-4; 7 bases agree with TRBD1. This CDR3 contains 14 residues. CDR1 is SEHNR and CDR2 is FQNEAQ in the germline V gene (reference sequence). The V and J ends lost 5 bases and 3 bases, in that order; junction bases with no gene match: 3.

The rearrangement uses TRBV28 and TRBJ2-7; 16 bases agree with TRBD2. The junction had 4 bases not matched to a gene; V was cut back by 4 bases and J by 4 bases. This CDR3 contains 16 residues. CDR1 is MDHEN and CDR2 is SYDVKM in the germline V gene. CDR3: CASSSRGLAGGYEQYF. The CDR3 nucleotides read TGTGCCAGCAGTTCCAGGGGACTAGCGGGAGGGTACGAGCAGTACTTC.

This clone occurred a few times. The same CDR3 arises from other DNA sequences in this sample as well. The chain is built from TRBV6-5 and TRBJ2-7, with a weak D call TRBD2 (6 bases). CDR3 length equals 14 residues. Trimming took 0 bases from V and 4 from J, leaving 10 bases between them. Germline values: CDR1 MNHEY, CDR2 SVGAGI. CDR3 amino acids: CASSYSGGGYEQYF. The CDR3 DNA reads TGTGCCAGCAGTTACTCGGGGGGTGGGTACGAGCAGTACTTC.

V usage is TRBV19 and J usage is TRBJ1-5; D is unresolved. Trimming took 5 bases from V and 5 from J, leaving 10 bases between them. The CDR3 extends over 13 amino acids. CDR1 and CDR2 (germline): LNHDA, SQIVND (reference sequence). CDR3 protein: CASSPAGDQPQHF. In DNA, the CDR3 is TGTGCCAGTAGTCCGGCCGGGGATCAGCCCCAGCATTTT.

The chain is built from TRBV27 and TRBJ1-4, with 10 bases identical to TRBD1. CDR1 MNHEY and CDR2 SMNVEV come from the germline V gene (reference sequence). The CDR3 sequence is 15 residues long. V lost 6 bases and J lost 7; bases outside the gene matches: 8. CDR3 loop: CASSRPGQGSEKLFF. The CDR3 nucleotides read TGTGCCAGCAGCCGTCCGGGACAGGGGAGTGAAAAACTGTTTTTT.